This TCR beta chain was documented in a study of shared T cell receptors in the human thymus. The assay was immunoSEQ multiplex PCR, and TCRdb's table has in-frame clones only and misses some. The sample includes about 660,000 clones, more than 75% of them seen just once. The sample also formed part of further work on human thymus T cells. From that second work: Having surgery to correct congenital heart defects, healthy Finnish infants acted as the donors. Resections removed during corrective heart surgery provided the thymus tissue used. Use of V and J genes seemed skewed within the thymic and blood repertoires. Thymic repertoires overlap heavily among unrelated individuals, related research has reported.

The TCR was taken from a boy in the first two years of life with a congenital heart defect. Source material: thymocytes.

The CDR3 loop is CASSVASGGDSGANVLTF. The CDR3 coding sequence is TGTGCCAGCAGCGTAGCTTCAGGGGGAGACTCTGGGGCCAACGTCCTGACTTTC. V and J are TRBV9 and TRBJ2-6; 7 bases match TRBD1. Germline V gene lookup returns CDR1 SGDLS and CDR2 YYNGEE. This CDR3 is 18 amino acids long. Germline trimming cut 0 bases from V and 0 bases from J; bases unmatched to any gene: 6.